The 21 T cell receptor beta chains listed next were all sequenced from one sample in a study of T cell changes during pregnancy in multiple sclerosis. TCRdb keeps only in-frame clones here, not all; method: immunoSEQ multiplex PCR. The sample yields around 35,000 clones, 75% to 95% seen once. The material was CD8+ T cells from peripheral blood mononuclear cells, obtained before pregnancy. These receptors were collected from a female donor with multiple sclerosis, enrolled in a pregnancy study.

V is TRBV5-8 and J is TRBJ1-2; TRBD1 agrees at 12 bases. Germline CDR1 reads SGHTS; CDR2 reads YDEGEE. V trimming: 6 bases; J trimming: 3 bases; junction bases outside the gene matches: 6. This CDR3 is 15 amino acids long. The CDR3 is CASNGGTGGHYGYTF. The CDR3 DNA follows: TGTGCCAGCAACGGAGGGACAGGGGGCCACTATGGCTACACCTTC.

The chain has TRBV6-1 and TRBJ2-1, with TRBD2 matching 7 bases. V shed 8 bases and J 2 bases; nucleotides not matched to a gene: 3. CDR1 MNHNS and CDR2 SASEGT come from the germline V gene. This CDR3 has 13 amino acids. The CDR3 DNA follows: TGTGCCAGCCAGGCGGGAGCCTACAATGAGCAGTTCTTC. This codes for CASQAGAYNEQFF.

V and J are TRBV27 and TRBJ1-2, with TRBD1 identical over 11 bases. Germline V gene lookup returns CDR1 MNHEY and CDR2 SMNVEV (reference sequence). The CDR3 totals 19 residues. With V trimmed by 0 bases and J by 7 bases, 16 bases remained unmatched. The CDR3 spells CASSLSPDNLDRGLGGYTF. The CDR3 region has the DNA TGTGCCAGCAGTTTATCTCCAGACAACTTGGACAGGGGGCTAGGTGGCTACACCTTC.

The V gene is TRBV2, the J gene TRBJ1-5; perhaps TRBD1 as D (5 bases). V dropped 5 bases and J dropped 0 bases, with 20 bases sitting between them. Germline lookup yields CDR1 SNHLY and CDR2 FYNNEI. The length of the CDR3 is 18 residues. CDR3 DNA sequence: TGTGCCAGCAGTTTCGACAGCGTGGCCGGCAATAGCAATCAGCCCCAGCATTTT. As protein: CASSFDSVAGNSNQPQHF.

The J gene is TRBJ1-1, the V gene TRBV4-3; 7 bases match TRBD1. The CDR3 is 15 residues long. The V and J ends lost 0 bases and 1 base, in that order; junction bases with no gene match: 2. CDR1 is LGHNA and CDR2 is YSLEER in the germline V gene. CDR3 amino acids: CASSQDRTGNTEAFF. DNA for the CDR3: TGCGCCAGCAGCCAAGACCGGACAGGGAACACTGAAGCTTTCTTT.

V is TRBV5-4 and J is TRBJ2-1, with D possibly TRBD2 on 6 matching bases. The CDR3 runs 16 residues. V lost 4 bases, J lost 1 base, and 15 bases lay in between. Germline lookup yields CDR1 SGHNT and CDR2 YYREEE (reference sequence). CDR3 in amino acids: CASSRRLVRSYNEQFF. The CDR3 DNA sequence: TGTGCCAGCAGCCGGAGACTAGTGAGGTCCTACAATGAGCAGTTCTTC.

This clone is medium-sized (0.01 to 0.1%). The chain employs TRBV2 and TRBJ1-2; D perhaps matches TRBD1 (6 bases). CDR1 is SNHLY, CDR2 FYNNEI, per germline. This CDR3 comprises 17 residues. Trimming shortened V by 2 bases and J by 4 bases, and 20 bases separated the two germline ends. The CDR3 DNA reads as TGTGCCAGCAGTGAACACCTTATGGACAGCTACCTCTATGGCTACACCTTC. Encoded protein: CASSEHLMDSYLYGYTF.

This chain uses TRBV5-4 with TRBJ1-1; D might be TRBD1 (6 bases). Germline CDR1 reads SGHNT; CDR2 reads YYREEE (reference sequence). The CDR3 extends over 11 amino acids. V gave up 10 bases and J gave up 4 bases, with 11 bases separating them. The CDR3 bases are TGTGCCTGTTCAGGGGCCACTGAAGCTTTCTTT. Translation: CACSGATEAFF.

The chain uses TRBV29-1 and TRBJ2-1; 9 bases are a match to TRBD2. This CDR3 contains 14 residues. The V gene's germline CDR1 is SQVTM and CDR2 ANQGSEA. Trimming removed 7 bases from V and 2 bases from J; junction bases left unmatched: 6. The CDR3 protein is CSGRLAEAYNEQFF. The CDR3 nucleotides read TGCAGCGGACGACTAGCGGAGGCCTACAATGAGCAGTTCTTC.

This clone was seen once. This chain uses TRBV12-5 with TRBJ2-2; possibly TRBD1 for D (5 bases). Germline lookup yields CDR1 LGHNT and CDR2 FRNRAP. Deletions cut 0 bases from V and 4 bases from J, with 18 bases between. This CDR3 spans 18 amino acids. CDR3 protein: CASGLVLGAPEITGELFF. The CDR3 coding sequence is TGTGCTAGTGGTTTGGTACTTGGGGCCCCCGAGATCACCGGGGAGCTGTTTTTT.

CDR3 bases: TGCGCCAGCAGTTGGGTAGTAGGGACAGGGGACTCGACCGCCTACGAGCAGTACTTC. Amino acid sequence: CASSWVVGTGDSTAYEQYF. The gene calls are TRBV4-3 and TRBJ2-7, with 10 bases lining up with TRBD1. In germline, CDR1 is LGHNA, CDR2 YSLEER. With V trimmed by 6 bases and J by 2 bases, 19 bases remained unmatched. The CDR3 is 19 residues long.

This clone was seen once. The CDR3: CASSYSGTMNTEAFF. The CDR3 coding sequence is TGTGCCAGCAGTTACTCGGGCACGATGAACACTGAAGCTTTCTTT. This rearrangement joins TRBV6-5 to TRBJ1-1; no firm D call. Trimming removed 0 bases at V and 0 bases at J, with 8 bases between. The length of the CDR3 is 15 residues. Germline CDR1 reads MNHEY; CDR2 reads SVGAGI.

The CDR3 sequence: CASSIAGLDEQYF. The CDR3 DNA follows: TGTGCCAGTAGTATAGCCGGTCTGGACGAGCAGTACTTC. The V gene is TRBV19, the J gene TRBJ2-7; D remains ambiguous. The CDR3 consists of 13 residues. Between the trimmed V and J ends, which lost 1 base and 5 bases, there was a span of 9 bases. Germline V gives CDR1 LNHDA, CDR2 SQIVND (reference sequence).

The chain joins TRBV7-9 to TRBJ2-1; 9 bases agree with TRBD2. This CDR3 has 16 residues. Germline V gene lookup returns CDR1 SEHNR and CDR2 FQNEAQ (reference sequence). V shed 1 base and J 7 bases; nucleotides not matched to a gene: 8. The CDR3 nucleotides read TGTGCCAGCAGCTTAGTGGCGGGAGGGGTGAGAAATGAGCAGTTCTTC. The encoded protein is CASSLVAGGVRNEQFF.

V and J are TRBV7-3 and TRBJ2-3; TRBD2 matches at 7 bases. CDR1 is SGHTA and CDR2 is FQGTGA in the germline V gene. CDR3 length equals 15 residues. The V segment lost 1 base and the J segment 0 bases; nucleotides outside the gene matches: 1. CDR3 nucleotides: TGTGCCAGCAGCTTAAGCGGGGGAAGCACAGATACGCAGTATTTT. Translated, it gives CASSLSGGSTDTQYF. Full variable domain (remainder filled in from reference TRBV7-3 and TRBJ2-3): GAGVSQTPSNKVTEKGKYVELRCDPISGHTALYWYRQSLGQGPEFLIYFQGTGAADDSGLPNDRFFAVRPEGSVSTLKIQRTERGDSAVYLCASSLSGGSTDTQYFGPGTRLTVL.

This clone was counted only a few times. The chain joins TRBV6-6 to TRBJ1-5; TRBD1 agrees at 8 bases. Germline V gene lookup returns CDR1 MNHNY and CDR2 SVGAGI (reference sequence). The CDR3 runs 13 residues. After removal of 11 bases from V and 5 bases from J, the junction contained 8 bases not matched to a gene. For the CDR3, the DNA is TGTGCCCTCGCAGGGGGCAGGGATCAGCCCCAGCATTTT. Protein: CALAGGRDQPQHF.

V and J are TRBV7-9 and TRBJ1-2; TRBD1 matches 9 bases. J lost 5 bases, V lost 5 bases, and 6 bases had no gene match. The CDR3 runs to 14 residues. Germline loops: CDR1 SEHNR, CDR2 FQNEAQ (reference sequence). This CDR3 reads CASSIGTGSYGYTF. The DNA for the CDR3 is TGTGCCAGCAGCATCGGGACAGGGTCTTATGGCTACACCTTC.

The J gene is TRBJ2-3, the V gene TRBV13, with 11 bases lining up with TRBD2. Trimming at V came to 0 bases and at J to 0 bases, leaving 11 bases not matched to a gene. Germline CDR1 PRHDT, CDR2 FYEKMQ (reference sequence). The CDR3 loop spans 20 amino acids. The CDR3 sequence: CASSLGARLAGGTSTDTQYF. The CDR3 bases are TGTGCCAGCAGCTTAGGCGCCCGGCTAGCGGGGGGAACTAGCACAGATACGCAGTATTTT.

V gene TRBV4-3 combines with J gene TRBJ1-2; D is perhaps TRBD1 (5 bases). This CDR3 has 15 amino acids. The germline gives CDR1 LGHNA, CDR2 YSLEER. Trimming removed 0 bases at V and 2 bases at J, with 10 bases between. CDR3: CASSQDPRQNYGYTF. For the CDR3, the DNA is TGCGCCAGCAGCCAAGATCCCCGACAGAACTATGGCTACACCTTC.

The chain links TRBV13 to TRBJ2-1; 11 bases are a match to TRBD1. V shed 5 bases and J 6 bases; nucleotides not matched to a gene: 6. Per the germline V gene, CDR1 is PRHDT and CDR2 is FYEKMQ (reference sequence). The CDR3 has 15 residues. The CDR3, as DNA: TGTGCCAGCAGCAACCGGGACAGGGGGATCAATGAGCAGTTCTTC. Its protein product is CASSNRDRGINEQFF.

CDR3 region: CASSLGGSNQPQHF. CDR3 sequence (DNA): TGTGCCAGCAGTTTGGGGGGTAGCAATCAGCCCCAGCATTTT. The chain couples TRBV6-5 to TRBJ1-5; a possible D gene is TRBD1 (5 bases). Germline lookup yields CDR1 MNHEY and CDR2 SVGAGI. The germline V and J ends were trimmed by 4 bases and 0 bases, with 7 bases remaining between them. There are 14 residues in the CDR3.